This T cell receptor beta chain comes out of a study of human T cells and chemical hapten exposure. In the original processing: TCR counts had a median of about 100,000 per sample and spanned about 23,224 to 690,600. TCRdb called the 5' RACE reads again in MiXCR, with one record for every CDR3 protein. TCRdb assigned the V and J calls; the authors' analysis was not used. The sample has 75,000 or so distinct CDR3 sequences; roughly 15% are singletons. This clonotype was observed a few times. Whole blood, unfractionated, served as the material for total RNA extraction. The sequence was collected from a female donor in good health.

As DNA, the CDR3 is TGCGCCAGCAGCCAAGACCATGCGGCTAGCTCCTACAATGAGCAGTTCTTC. Protein: CASSQDHAASSYNEQFF. The V call is TRBV4-1, the J call TRBJ2-1; no clear D. Germline loops: CDR1 MGHRA, CDR2 YSYEKL. This CDR3 has 17 amino acids. V was cut by 0 bases and J by 0 bases, with 12 bases left in between.